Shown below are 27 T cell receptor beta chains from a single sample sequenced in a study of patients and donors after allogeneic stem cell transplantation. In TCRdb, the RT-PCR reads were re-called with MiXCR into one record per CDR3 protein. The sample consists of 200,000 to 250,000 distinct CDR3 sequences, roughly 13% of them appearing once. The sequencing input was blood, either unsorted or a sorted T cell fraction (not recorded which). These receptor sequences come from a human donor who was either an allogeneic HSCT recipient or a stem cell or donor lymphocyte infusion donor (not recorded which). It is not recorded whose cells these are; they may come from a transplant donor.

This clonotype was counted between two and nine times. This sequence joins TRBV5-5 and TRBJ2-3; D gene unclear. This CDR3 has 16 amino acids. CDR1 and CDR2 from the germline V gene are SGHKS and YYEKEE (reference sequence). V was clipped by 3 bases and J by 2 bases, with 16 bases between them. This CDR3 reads CASSSWSGPSTDTQYF. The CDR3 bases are TGTGCCAGCAGCTCATGGTCCGGACCATCCACAGATACGCAGTATTTT.

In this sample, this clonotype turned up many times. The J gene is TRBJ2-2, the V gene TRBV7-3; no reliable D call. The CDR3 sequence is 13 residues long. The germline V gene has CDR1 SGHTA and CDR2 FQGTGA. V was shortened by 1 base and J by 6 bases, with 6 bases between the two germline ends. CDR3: CASSLRESGELFF. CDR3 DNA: TGTGCCAGCAGCTTAAGAGAATCCGGGGAGCTGTTTTTT.

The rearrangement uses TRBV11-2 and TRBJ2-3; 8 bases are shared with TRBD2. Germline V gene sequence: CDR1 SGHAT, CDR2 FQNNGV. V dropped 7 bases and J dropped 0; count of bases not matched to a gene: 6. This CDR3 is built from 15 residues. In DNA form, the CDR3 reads TGTGCCAGCAACCGGGGGGGGACTAGCACAGATACGCAGTATTTT. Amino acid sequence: CASNRGGTSTDTQYF.

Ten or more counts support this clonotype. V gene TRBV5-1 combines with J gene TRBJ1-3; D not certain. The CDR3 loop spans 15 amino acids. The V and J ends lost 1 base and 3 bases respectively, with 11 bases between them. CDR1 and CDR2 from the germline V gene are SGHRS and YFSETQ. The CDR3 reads CASSLTGSIGNTIYF. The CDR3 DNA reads TGCGCCAGCAGCTTGACCGGGAGTATTGGAAACACCATATATTTT.

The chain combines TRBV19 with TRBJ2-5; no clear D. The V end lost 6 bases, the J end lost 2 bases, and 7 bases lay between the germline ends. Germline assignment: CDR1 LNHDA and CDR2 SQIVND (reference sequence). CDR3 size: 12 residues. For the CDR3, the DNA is TGTGCCAGTAGAGACTGGCAAGAGACCCAGTACTTC. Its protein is CASRDWQETQYF.

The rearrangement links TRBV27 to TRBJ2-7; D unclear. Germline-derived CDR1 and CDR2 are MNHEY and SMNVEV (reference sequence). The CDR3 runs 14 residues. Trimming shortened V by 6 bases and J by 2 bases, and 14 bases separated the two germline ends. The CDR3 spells CASRRGGSTYEQYF. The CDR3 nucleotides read TGTGCCAGCAGACGAGGTGGGTCTACCTACGAGCAGTACTTC.

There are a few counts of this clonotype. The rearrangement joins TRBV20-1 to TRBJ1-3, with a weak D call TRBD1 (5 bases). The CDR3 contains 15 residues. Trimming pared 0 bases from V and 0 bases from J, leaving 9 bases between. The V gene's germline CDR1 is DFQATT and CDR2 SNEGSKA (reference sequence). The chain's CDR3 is CSARDDSPSGNTIYF. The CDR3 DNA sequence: TGCAGTGCTAGAGACGACAGTCCCTCTGGAAACACCATATATTTT.

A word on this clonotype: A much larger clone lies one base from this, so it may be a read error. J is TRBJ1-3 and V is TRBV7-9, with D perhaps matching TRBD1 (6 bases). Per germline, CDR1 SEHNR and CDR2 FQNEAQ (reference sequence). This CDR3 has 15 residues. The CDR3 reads CASILGAGAGNTIYF. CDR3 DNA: TGTGCCAGCATCTTAGGAGCAGGGGCTGGAAACACCATATATTTT.

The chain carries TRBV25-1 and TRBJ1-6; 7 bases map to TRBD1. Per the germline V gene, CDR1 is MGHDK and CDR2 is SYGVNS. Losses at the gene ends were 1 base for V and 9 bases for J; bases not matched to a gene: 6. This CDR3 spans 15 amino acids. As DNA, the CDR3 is TGTGCCAGCAGTGAATCATACAGGGGTGGTTCACCCCTCCACTTT. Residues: CASSESYRGGSPLHF.

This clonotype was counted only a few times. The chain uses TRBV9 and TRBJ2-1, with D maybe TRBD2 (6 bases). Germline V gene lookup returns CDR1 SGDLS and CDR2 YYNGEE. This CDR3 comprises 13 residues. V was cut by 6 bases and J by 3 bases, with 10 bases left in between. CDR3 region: CASNHGGYNEQFF. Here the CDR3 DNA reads TGTGCCAGCAATCACGGGGGCTACAATGAGCAGTTCTTC.

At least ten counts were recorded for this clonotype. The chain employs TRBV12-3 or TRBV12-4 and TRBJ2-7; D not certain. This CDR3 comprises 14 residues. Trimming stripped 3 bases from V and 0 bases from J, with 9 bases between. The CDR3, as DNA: TGTGCCAGCAGTTTCTCGAGTACCTCCTACGAGCAGTACTTC. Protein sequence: CASSFSSTSYEQYF.

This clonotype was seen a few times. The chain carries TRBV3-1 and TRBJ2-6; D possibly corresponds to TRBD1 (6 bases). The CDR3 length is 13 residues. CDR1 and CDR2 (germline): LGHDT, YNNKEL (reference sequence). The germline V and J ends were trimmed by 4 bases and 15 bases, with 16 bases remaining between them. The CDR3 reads CASSRSRGGDLTF. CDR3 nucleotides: TGTGCCAGCAGCCGGTCCAGAGGGGGAGACCTGACTTTC.

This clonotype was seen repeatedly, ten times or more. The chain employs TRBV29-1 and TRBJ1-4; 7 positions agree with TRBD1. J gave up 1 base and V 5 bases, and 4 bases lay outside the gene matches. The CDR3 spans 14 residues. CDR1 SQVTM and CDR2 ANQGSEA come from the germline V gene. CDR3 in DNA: TGCAGCGTTTCAAACAGGGGAACTAATGAAAAACTGTTTTTT. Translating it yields CSVSNRGTNEKLFF.

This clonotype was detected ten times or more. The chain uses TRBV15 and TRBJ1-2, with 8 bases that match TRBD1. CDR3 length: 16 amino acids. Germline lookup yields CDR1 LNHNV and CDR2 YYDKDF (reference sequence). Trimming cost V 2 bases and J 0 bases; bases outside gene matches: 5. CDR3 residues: CATSRSGQGSNYGYTF. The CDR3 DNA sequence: TGTGCCACCAGCAGATCCGGACAGGGTTCTAACTATGGCTACACCTTC.

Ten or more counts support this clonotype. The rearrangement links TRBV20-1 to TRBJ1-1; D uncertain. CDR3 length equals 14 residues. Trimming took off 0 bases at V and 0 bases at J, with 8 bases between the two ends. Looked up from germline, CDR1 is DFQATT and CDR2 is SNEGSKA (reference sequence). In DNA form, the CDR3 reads TGCAGTGCTAGAGATATGACGATGAACACTGAAGCTTTCTTT. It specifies CSARDMTMNTEAFF.

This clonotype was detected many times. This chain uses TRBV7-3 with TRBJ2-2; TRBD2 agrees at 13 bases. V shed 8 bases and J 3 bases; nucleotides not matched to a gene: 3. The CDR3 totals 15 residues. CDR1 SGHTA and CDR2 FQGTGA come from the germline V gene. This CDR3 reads CASQLAGGHTGELFF. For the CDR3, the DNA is TGTGCCAGCCAACTAGCGGGAGGGCACACCGGGGAGCTGTTTTTT.

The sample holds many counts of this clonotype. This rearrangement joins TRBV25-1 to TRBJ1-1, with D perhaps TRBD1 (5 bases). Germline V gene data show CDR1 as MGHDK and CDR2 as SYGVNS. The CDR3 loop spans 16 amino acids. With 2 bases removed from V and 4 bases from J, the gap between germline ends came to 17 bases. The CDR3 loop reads CASSEMGRGVSTEAFF. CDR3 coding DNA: TGTGCCAGCAGTGAAATGGGACGTGGGGTTTCCACTGAAGCTTTCTTT.

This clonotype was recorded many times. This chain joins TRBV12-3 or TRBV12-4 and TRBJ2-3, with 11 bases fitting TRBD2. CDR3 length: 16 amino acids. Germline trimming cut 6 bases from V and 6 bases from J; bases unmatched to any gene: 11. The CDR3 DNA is TGTGCCAGCAGCCTCGGGACTAGCGGACGAGGGGATACGCAGTATTTT. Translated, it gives CASSLGTSGRGDTQYF.

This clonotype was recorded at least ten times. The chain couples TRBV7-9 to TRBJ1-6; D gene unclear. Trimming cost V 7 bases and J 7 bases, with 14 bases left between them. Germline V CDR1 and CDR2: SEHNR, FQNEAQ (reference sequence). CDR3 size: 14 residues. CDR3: CASNNPGSNSPLHF. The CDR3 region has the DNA TGTGCCAGCAACAACCCGGGGTCGAATTCACCCCTCCACTTT.

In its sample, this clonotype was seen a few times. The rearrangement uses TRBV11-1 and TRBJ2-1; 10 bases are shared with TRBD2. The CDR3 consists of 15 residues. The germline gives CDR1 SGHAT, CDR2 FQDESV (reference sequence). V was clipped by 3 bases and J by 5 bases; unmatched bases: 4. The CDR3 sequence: CASSFSGRVDNEQFF. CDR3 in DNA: TGTGCCAGCAGCTTCAGCGGGAGGGTGGACAATGAGCAGTTCTTC.

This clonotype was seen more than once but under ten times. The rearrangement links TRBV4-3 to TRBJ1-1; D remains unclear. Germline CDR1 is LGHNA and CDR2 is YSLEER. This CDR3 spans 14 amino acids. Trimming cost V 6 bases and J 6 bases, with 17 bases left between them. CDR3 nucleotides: TGCGCCAGCAGTCTTTTGGGAATCGGCGCTGAAGCTTTCTTT. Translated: CASSLLGIGAEAFF.

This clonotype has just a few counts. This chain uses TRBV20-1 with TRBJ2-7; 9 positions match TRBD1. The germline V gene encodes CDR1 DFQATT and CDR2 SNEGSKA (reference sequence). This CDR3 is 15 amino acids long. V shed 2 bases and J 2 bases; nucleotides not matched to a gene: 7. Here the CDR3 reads CSARTTTGGAYEQYF. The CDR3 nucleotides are TGCAGTGCTAGAACTACGACAGGGGGGGCCTACGAGCAGTACTTC.

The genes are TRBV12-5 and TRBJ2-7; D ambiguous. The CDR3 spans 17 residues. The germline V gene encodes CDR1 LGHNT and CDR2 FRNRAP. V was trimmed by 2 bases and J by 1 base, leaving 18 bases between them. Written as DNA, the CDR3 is TGTGCTAGTGGTTTGCGCCCCAGCACTTGGGGTTCCTACGAGCAGTACTTC. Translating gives CASGLRPSTWGSYEQYF.

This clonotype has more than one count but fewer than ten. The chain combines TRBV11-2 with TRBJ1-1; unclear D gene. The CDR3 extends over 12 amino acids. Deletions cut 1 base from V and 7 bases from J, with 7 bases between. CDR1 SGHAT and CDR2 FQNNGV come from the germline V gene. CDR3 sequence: CASSLVLGEAFF. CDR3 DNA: TGTGCCAGCAGCTTAGTCTTGGGTGAAGCTTTCTTT.

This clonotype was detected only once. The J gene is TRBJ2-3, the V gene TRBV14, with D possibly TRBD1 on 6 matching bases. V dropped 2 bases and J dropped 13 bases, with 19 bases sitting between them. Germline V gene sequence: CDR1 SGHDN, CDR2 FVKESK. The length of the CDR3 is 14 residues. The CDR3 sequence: CASSQLGATDTEYF. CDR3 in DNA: TGTGCCAGCAGCCAACTGGGGGCTACAGATACTGAGTATTTT.

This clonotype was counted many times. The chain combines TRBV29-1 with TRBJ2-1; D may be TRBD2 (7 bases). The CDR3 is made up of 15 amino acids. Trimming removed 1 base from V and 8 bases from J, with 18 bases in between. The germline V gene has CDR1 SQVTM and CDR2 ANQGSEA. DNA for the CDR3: TGCAGCGTTGAAGTAGCGGGCGGTAGGGGGGATGAGCAGTTCTTC. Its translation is CSVEVAGGRGDEQFF.

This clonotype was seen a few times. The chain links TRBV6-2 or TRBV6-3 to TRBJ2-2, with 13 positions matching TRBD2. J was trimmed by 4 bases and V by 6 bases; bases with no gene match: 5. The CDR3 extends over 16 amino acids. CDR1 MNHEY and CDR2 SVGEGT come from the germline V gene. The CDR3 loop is CASSPTSGGFTGELFF. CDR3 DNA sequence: TGTGCCAGCAGCCCGACTAGCGGGGGGTTCACCGGGGAGCTGTTTTTT.